These 30 T cell receptor beta chains came from one sample sequenced in a study of blood T cell repertoires in COVID-19. Generated by immunoSEQ multiplex PCR, the TCRdb table keeps only in-frame clones and is missing some. This sample has roughly 460,000 clones, with about 87% found just once. The sample taken for sequencing was peripheral blood. The source is a man aged 18-30 years with COVID-19, enrolled during active disease.

The V call is TRBV7-9, the J call TRBJ2-1; TRBD2 matches 7 bases. This CDR3 comprises 13 residues. CDR1 is SEHNR, CDR2 FQNEAQ, per germline (reference sequence). V shed 1 base, J shed 8 bases, and the junction held 2 bases outside the gene matches. CDR3 in amino acids: CASSLGAGDEQFF. DNA for the CDR3: TGTGCCAGCAGCTTAGGGGCGGGGGATGAGCAGTTCTTC.

The chain links TRBV5-1 to TRBJ1-1, with 7 bases matching TRBD1. Losses at the gene ends were 7 bases for V and 0 bases for J; bases not matched to a gene: 12. The CDR3 totals 16 residues. Germline V CDR1 and CDR2: SGHRS, YFSETQ. CDR3 protein: CASQTGTAAMNTEAFF. CDR3 sequence (DNA): TGCGCCAGCCAAACCGGGACAGCGGCCATGAACACTGAAGCTTTCTTT.

The chain couples TRBV4-1 to TRBJ1-2; D might be TRBD1 (5 bases). Per the germline V gene, CDR1 is MGHRA and CDR2 is YSYEKL. This CDR3 is built from 16 residues. The V and J ends lost 4 bases and 2 bases respectively, with 17 bases between them. For the CDR3, the DNA is TGCGCCAGCAGCCTCGGCCCCGGGGGTCCCAACTATGGCTACACCTTC. This encodes CASSLGPGGPNYGYTF.

The CDR3 DNA reads TGTGCCAGCTCACCAGGGTTGACAGGGTCCCATGAGCAGTTCTTC. Protein: CASSPGLTGSHEQFF. The chain combines TRBV18 with TRBJ2-1, with 7 positions matching TRBD1. Germline CDR1 KGHSH, CDR2 LQKENI. This CDR3 has 15 residues. The V and J ends lost 2 bases and 8 bases, in that order; junction bases with no gene match: 9.

The CDR3 spells CASSPDQDTGELFF. CDR3 bases: TGTGCCAGCTCACCAGACCAGGACACCGGGGAGCTGTTTTTT. The chain links TRBV18 to TRBJ2-2, with no clear D. Per germline, CDR1 KGHSH and CDR2 LQKENI. Trimming shortened V by 2 bases and J by 3 bases, and 7 bases separated the two germline ends. This CDR3 is built from 14 residues.

The V and J genes are TRBV7-9 and TRBJ2-3, with TRBD1 identical over 8 bases. From germline, CDR1 is SEHNR and CDR2 FQNEAQ (reference sequence). CDR3 length: 15 amino acids. The trim removed 1 base at V and 7 bases at J, leaving 7 bases unmatched. CDR3 in amino acids: CASSLEDRVWHTQYF. CDR3 coding DNA: TGTGCCAGCAGCTTAGAGGACAGGGTATGGCATACGCAGTATTTT. Looking up the rest from reference TRBV7-9 and TRBJ2-3 gives the full variable domain: DTGVSQNPRHKITKRGQNVTFRCDPISEHNRLYWYRQTLGQGPEFLTYFQNEAQLEKSRLLSDRFSAERPKGSFSTLEIQRTEQGDSAMYLCASSLEDRVWHTQYFGPGTRLTVL.

The rearrangement uses TRBV4-1 and TRBJ2-1; 10 bases fit TRBD1. Germline loops: CDR1 MGHRA, CDR2 YSYEKL. The V and J ends lost 2 bases and 7 bases, in that order; junction bases with no gene match: 8. This CDR3 is 16 amino acids long. The DNA of the CDR3 is TGCGCCAGCAGCCAAAGGGACAGGGGATTATTAAATGAGCAGTTCTTC. Residues: CASSQRDRGLLNEQFF.

V is TRBV3-1 (or the pseudogene TRBV3-2) and J is TRBJ2-7; D is unresolved. The CDR3 is 13 residues long. The germline V gene has CDR1 LGHDT and CDR2 YNNKEL (reference sequence). Trimming left V 2 bases short and J 0 bases short, with 5 bases between. The CDR3 loop is CASSQLGSYEQYF. CDR3 DNA sequence: TGTGCCAGCAGCCAACTCGGCTCCTACGAGCAGTACTTC.

The rearrangement links TRBV27 to TRBJ1-2; 10 bases map to TRBD1. The V segment lost 8 bases and the J segment 8 bases; nucleotides outside the gene matches: 14. Germline loops: CDR1 MNHEY, CDR2 SMNVEV (reference sequence). The CDR3 runs 15 residues. The chain's CDR3 is CASAPRQGAAWGYTF. As DNA, the CDR3 is TGTGCCAGCGCACCCCGACAGGGGGCCGCTTGGGGCTACACCTTC.

The rearrangement links TRBV24-1 to TRBJ2-1; D perhaps matches TRBD1 (6 bases). V lost 5 bases, J lost 5 bases, and 21 bases lay in between. CDR1 is KGHDR, CDR2 SFDVKD, per germline. The CDR3 runs to 17 residues. CDR3 amino acids: CATSAHQDRRVNNEQFF. CDR3 DNA sequence: TGTGCCACCAGTGCCCATCAAGACAGGAGAGTTAACAATGAGCAGTTCTTC.

The gene calls are TRBV7-8 and TRBJ2-7; D may be TRBD2 (6 bases). Germline assignment: CDR1 SGHVS and CDR2 FQNEAQ. The CDR3 is 15 amino acids. Trimming took 5 bases from V and 5 from J, leaving 19 bases between them. CDR3 in amino acids: CASSPLGGVGDEQYF. The CDR3 region has the DNA TGTGCCAGCAGCCCCCTGGGGGGAGTCGGCGACGAGCAGTACTTC.

The chain couples TRBV19 to TRBJ2-1; D perhaps matches TRBD2 (6 bases). V lost 7 bases and J lost 10, with 11 bases in between. CDR1 and CDR2 (germline): LNHDA, SQIVND (reference sequence). This CDR3 spans 11 amino acids. The CDR3 here is CASKGGAEQFF. The CDR3 DNA is TGTGCCAGTAAGGGCGGGGCCGAGCAGTTCTTC.

As to this clone: Other DNA sequences in this sample translate to the same CDR3. V gene TRBV2 combines with J gene TRBJ2-7; maybe TRBD1 (6 bases). The germline V gene has CDR1 SNHLY and CDR2 FYNNEI. Trimming stripped 6 bases from V and 1 base from J, with 10 bases between. The CDR3 is 13 residues long. DNA for the CDR3: TGTGCCAGCAGGGGGGACACATCCTACGAGCAGTACTTC. It translates to CASRGDTSYEQYF. Full variable domain (missing parts from reference TRBV2 and TRBJ2-7): EPEVTQTPSHQVTQMGQEVILRCVPISNHLYFYWYRQILGQKVEFLVSFYNNEISEKSEIFDDQFSVERPDGSNFTLKIRSTKLEDSAMYFCASRGDTSYEQYFGPGTRLTVT.

The chain uses TRBV24-1 and TRBJ2-7, with 8 bases that match TRBD1. The CDR3 covers 15 residues. V lost 9 bases and J lost 6; bases outside the gene matches: 15. Germline V gene data show CDR1 as KGHDR and CDR2 as SFDVKD. As DNA, the CDR3 is TGTGCCACCCTAACGCCCGGGACAGGATGTCGCGAGCAGTACTTC. Amino acid sequence: CATLTPGTGCREQYF.

This chain links TRBV6-1 with TRBJ1-2, with D perhaps TRBD1 (5 bases). Between the trimmed V and J ends, which lost 1 base and 4 bases, there was a span of 16 bases. CDR1 MNHNS and CDR2 SASEGT come from the germline V gene. CDR3 length: 16 amino acids. CDR3 amino acids: CASSEVREGRRYGYTF. As DNA, the CDR3 is TGTGCCAGCAGTGAAGTAAGGGAGGGGCGGCGCTATGGCTACACCTTC.

The V and J genes are TRBV29-1 and TRBJ1-5; a possible D gene is TRBD1 (5 bases). CDR1 and CDR2 from the germline V gene are SQVTM and ANQGSEA. CDR3 length equals 13 residues. V lost 4 bases and J lost 6, with 13 bases in between. DNA for the CDR3: TGCAGCGTTGGTCTAGGGGCGAGTCAGCCCCAGCATTTT. Translation: CSVGLGASQPQHF.

This clone was counted ten times or more. This chain uses TRBV28 with TRBJ2-3; D perhaps matches TRBD2 (5 bases). V was shortened by 10 bases and J by 6 bases, with 20 bases between the two germline ends. The CDR3 has 14 residues. Germline V gene data show CDR1 as MDHEN and CDR2 as SYDVKM. The CDR3 DNA reads TGTGCCACCGAAAGGACCGGGGAGTCCGATACGCAGTATTTT. The encoded protein is CATERTGESDTQYF.

This clone was counted once. This sequence joins TRBV5-1 and TRBJ1-1, with 7 bases identical to TRBD1. The CDR3 spans 14 residues. Germline trimming cut 3 bases from V and 4 bases from J; bases unmatched to any gene: 6. The germline V gene encodes CDR1 SGHRS and CDR2 YFSETQ. The CDR3 DNA sequence: TGCGCCAGCAGCTGGACAGGTACAGGCACTGAAGCTTTCTTT. Encoded protein: CASSWTGTGTEAFF. Combining the CDR3 with reference TRBV5-1 and TRBJ1-1 gives the whole variable domain KAGVTQTPRYLIKTRGQQVTLSCSPISGHRSVSWYQQTPGQGLQFLFEYFSETQRNKGNFPGRFSGRQFSNSRSEMNVSTLELGDSALYLCASSWTGTGTEAFFGQGTRLTVV.

The rearrangement links TRBV15 to TRBJ2-2, with D perhaps TRBD2 (6 bases). The CDR3 is 17 amino acids. CDR1 and CDR2 from the germline V gene are LNHNV and YYDKDF (reference sequence). V lost 1 base and J lost 0, with 12 bases in between. The CDR3 spells CATSRVRTTSNTGELFF. Written as DNA, the CDR3 is TGTGCCACCAGCAGAGTAAGGACTACCTCGAACACCGGGGAGCTGTTTTTT.

The chain carries TRBV5-1 and TRBJ1-4, with D perhaps TRBD1 (5 bases). The V gene lost 3 bases and the J gene lost 0 bases, with 18 bases spanning the gap. This CDR3 has 18 residues. The germline V gene has CDR1 SGHRS and CDR2 YFSETQ. The CDR3 DNA sequence: TGCGCCAGCAGCTATGACAGACCAACCTTAACAACTAATGAAAAACTGTTTTTT. Translation: CASSYDRPTLTTNEKLFF.

The chain uses TRBV7-8 and TRBJ2-2; 13 nucleotides align to TRBD2. CDR3 length: 19 amino acids. V trimming: 1 base; J trimming: 6 bases; junction bases outside the gene matches: 11. Germline CDR1 SGHVS, CDR2 FQNEAQ. The CDR3 DNA sequence: TGTGCCAGCAGCTTAGTTCGACTAGCGGGGGGCCGTGAGGCCGGGGAGCTGTTTTTT. Translation gives CASSLVRLAGGREAGELFF.

The V and J genes are TRBV5-6 and TRBJ2-5, with D tentatively TRBD2 (6 bases). The CDR3 loop spans 15 amino acids. Trimming pared 5 bases from V and 9 bases from J, leaving 23 bases between. Germline V CDR1 and CDR2: SGHDT, YYEEEE. The CDR3 loop is CASRRAGPRRRAQYF. The CDR3 coding sequence is TGTGCCAGCAGGAGAGCCGGGCCACGAAGGAGGGCCCAGTACTTC. The variable domain in full, completed from reference TRBV5-6 and TRBJ2-5, reads DAGVTQSPTHLIKTRGQQVTLRCSPKSGHDTVSWYQQALGQGPQFIFQYYEEEERQRGNFPDRFSGHQFPNYSSELNVNALLLGDSALYLCASRRAGPRRRAQYFGPGTRLLVL.

The chain recombines TRBV7-8 with TRBJ2-3; TRBD2 matches at 7 bases. This CDR3 region has 16 residues. Germline trimming cut 1 base from V and 2 bases from J; bases unmatched to any gene: 6. The germline CDR1 and CDR2 sequences are SGHVS and FQNEAQ. The CDR3 here is CASSLGPAGYTDTQYF. The CDR3 DNA reads TGTGCCAGCAGCTTAGGACCAGCGGGATACACAGATACGCAGTATTTT.

J is TRBJ2-2 and V is TRBV7-9, with 8 positions matching TRBD2. Trimming cost V 5 bases and J 6 bases; bases outside gene matches: 11. CDR3 length: 16 residues. Germline CDR1 is SEHNR and CDR2 is FQNEAQ (reference sequence). This CDR3 reads CASSPPGGGRAGELFF. As DNA, the CDR3 is TGTGCCAGCAGCCCCCCCGGCGGGGGGCGGGCCGGGGAGCTGTTTTTT.

V is TRBV18 and J is TRBJ1-6; the D gene is possibly TRBD1 (6 bases). Trimming removed 3 bases at V and 4 bases at J, with 7 bases between. CDR3 length: 14 residues. CDR1 KGHSH and CDR2 LQKENI come from the germline V gene. The CDR3 loop reads CASSPDSYNSPLHF. For the CDR3, the DNA is TGTGCCAGCTCACCGGACAGTTATAATTCACCCCTCCACTTT.

The chain is built from TRBV7-9 and TRBJ2-3; 13 bases fit TRBD2. The CDR3 totals 17 residues. The germline CDR1 and CDR2 sequences are SEHNR and FQNEAQ (reference sequence). Trimming took 5 bases from V and 1 from J; bases not matched to a gene: 6. In DNA form, the CDR3 reads TGTGCCAGCAGCGCAGGACTAGCGGGAGAGCGCACAGATACGCAGTATTTT. Its protein is CASSAGLAGERTDTQYF.

This clone showed up just once. The chain recombines TRBV2 with TRBJ2-3; maybe TRBD1 (5 bases). This CDR3 has 11 amino acids. The germline V and J ends were trimmed by 6 bases and 5 bases, with 6 bases remaining between them. Germline loops: CDR1 SNHLY, CDR2 FYNNEI. The CDR3 is CASSQGDTQYF. In DNA, the CDR3 is TGTGCCAGCAGCCAGGGAGATACGCAGTATTTT.

V gene TRBV11-2 combines with J gene TRBJ1-6; D remains ambiguous. The CDR3 has 14 amino acids. The germline CDR1 and CDR2 sequences are SGHAT and FQNNGV. The ends were cut back, 0 bases at V and 5 bases at J, with 5 bases in the middle. Here the CDR3 reads CASSLEINNSPLHF. The DNA of the CDR3 is TGTGCCAGCAGCTTAGAAATAAATAATTCACCCCTCCACTTT.

The J gene is TRBJ2-5, the V gene TRBV7-9; unclear D gene. Trimming cost V 1 base and J 5 bases, with 14 bases left between them. There are 15 residues in the CDR3. Looked up from germline, CDR1 is SEHNR and CDR2 is FQNEAQ (reference sequence). The DNA for the CDR3 is TGTGCCAGCAGCTTAGTCGGAGTAGCAGAGGAGACCCAGTACTTC. This gives the protein CASSLVGVAEETQYF.

The V and J genes are TRBV7-2 and TRBJ1-1, with D uncertain. CDR1 and CDR2 (germline): SGHTA, FQGNSA. This CDR3 region has 15 residues. V lost 1 base, J lost 2 bases, and 11 bases lay in between. CDR3 residues: CASSLGSGPNTEAFF. The DNA for the CDR3 is TGTGCCAGCAGCTTAGGGAGCGGACCAAACACTGAAGCTTTCTTT.